What follows are 8 T cell receptor beta chains derived from one specimen sequenced in a study of identical twins (TCRdb year 2016). The method behind the library was 5' RACE. TCRdb names Illumina HiSeq 2000 as the instrument used. TCRdb cleaned the public reads at Q25 with fastp, built clones with MiXCR and kept in-frame beta chains. Here each entry gathers all rows of one CDR3 protein and keeps the most common genes and DNA. This sample has 280,000 or so distinct CDR3 sequences in its table, and around 8.8% of those were observed once. Clones ranked in the top ten supply less than 2.5% of the sample. The same sample was also studied in work on yellow fever vaccine responses in identical twins.

Sequenced input: memory (CD45RO+) T cells sorted from blood. The sample's cell subset or site label, in plain terms: CD45RO+ enriched T cells. The receptors were sampled from a woman between 18 and 29 years old in good health.

This clonotype was seen only a few times. The gene calls are TRBV12-3 or TRBV12-4 and TRBJ1-5, with unresolved D. V lost 5 bases, J lost 4 bases, and 12 bases lay in between. The CDR3 consists of 14 residues. In DNA, the CDR3 is TGTGCCAGCAGTGGGCAGTTGGGGAATCAGCCCCAGCATTTT. It translates to CASSGQLGNQPQHF.

At least ten counts were recorded for this clonotype. V and J are TRBV3-1 and TRBJ2-1, with TRBD2 matching 8 bases. Germline CDR1 is LGHDT and CDR2 is YNNKEL (reference sequence). J gave up 2 bases and V 5 bases, and 14 bases lay outside the gene matches. CDR3 length: 18 residues. CDR3 in DNA: TGTGCCAGCAGCGGCAATAGAGAAGCGGGGGTAACCTACAATGAGCAGTTCTTC. Its protein product is CASSGNREAGVTYNEQFF.

The sample holds a few counts of this clonotype. This rearrangement joins TRBV5-1 to TRBJ2-1; TRBD1 aligns across 9 bases. V trimming: 4 bases; J trimming: 4 bases; junction bases outside the gene matches: 9. This CDR3 comprises 16 residues. Germline assignment: CDR1 SGHRS and CDR2 YFSETQ. The CDR3 DNA follows: TGCGCCAGCAGCCTGGATGACAGGGGGTGGTACAATGAGCAGTTCTTC. Protein sequence: CASSLDDRGWYNEQFF.

This clonotype was seen many times. V usage is TRBV15 and J usage is TRBJ2-1; 8 bases are a match to TRBD2. Germline V CDR1 and CDR2: LNHNV, YYDKDF (reference sequence). This CDR3 comprises 12 residues. J was trimmed by 7 bases and V by 11 bases; bases with no gene match: 7. The DNA for the CDR3 is TGTGCCTCGGGAGGGCTATCGAATGAGCAGTTCTTC. Encoded protein: CASGGLSNEQFF.

The gene calls are TRBV9 and TRBJ2-7; 7 bases are a match to TRBD1. The V segment lost 3 bases and the J segment 10 bases; nucleotides outside the gene matches: 16. This CDR3 has 15 residues. Germline CDR1 SGDLS, CDR2 YYNGEE. CDR3 in DNA: TGTGCCAGCAGCGCGGACCCCCTAACAGGGGTCGGTCAGTACTTC. As protein: CASSADPLTGVGQYF. The variable domain in full, completed from reference TRBV9 and TRBJ2-7, reads DSGVTQTPKHLITATGQRVTLRCSPRSGDLSVYWYQQSLDQGLQFLIQYYNGEERAKGNILERFSAQQFPDLHSELNLSSLELGDSALYFCASSADPLTGVGQYFGPGTRLTVT.

The chain has TRBV7-9 and TRBJ2-3, with 9 bases aligning to TRBD2. CDR1 and CDR2 from the germline V gene are SEHNR and FQNEAQ (reference sequence). The CDR3 has 16 residues. Unmatched junction bases numbered 5, after V lost 1 base and J lost 3 bases. CDR3 in amino acids: CASSLVVAGATDTQYF. CDR3 coding DNA: TGTGCCAGCAGCTTAGTTGTAGCGGGAGCAACAGATACGCAGTATTTT.

The chain has TRBV3-1 and TRBJ2-1; D might be TRBD1 or TRBD2, each matching 5 bases. V gave up 0 bases and J gave up 4 bases, with 19 bases separating them. The V gene's germline CDR1 is LGHDT and CDR2 YNNKEL (reference sequence). This CDR3 spans 18 amino acids. This CDR3 is CASSQDGNWDRKYNEQFF. DNA for the CDR3: TGTGCCAGCAGCCAAGATGGCAACTGGGACCGGAAATACAATGAGCAGTTCTTC.

A few counts support this clonotype. The chain uses TRBV27 and TRBJ2-7; 9 nucleotides agree with TRBD2. The V and J ends lost 2 bases and 4 bases, in that order; junction bases with no gene match: 6. The germline gives CDR1 MNHEY, CDR2 SMNVEV (reference sequence). The CDR3 length is 15 residues. The CDR3 sequence: CASSLRSSGKYEQYF. CDR3 coding DNA: TGTGCCAGCAGTTTACGGTCTAGCGGGAAGTACGAGCAGTACTTC.